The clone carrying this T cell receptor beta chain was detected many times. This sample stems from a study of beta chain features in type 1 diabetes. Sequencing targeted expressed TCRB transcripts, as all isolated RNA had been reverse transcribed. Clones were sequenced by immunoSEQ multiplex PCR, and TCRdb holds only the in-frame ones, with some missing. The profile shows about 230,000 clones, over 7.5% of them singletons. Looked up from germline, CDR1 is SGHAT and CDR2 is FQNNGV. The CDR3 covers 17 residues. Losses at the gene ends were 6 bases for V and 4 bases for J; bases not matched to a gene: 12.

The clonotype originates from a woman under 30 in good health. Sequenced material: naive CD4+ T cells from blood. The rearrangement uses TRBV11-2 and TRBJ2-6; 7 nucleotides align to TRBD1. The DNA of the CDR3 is TGTGCCAGCAGACCAGGACAGGCCCTGAGGGGGGCCAACGTCCTGACTTTC. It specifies CASRPGQALRGANVLTF.